The 16 T cell receptor beta chains below were found in one sample sequenced in a study of T cell responses to AZD1222 COVID-19 vaccine. This table comes from immunoSEQ multiplex PCR, and its TCRdb copy is limited to in-frame clones, with some not included. The sample includes roughly 110,000 clones, 91% of them seen just once. Here the sequenced sample was peripheral blood, taken on day 0 of AZD1222 vaccination. All receptors come from an adult in good health.

A note on this clone: Sequence at one end of the junction differs from germline and may be a read error. The chain uses TRBV10-3 and TRBJ2-2; either TRBD1 or TRBD2 may fit D (5 bases each). Germline CDR1 is ENHRY and CDR2 is SYGVKD. The CDR3 consists of 14 residues. In DNA form, the CDR3 reads TGTGCCATTACCCCGGGACCCAACAGCGGGGAGCTGTTTTTT. It is translated as CAITPGPNSGELFF.

The genes are TRBV29-1 and TRBJ1-5; D is unresolved. Germline CDR1 reads SQVTM; CDR2 reads ANQGSEA. The CDR3 length is 12 residues. V shed 4 bases and J shed 0 bases, with 4 bases lying between them. The CDR3 DNA reads TGCAGCGTTGGTAATAGCAATCAGCCCCAGCATTTT. This codes for CSVGNSNQPQHF.

The V and J genes are TRBV27 and TRBJ1-6; 9 positions agree with TRBD1. V lost 2 bases and J lost 14; bases outside the gene matches: 13. Germline loops: CDR1 MNHEY, CDR2 SMNVEV (reference sequence). CDR3 length: 16 residues. DNA of the CDR3: TGTGCCAGCAGTTTAGCGCAACCGGGACAGGGTTCTTCCCTCCACTTT. Its translation is CASSLAQPGQGSSLHF.

Here the CDR3 reads CASSSRPTSGGAGKQYF. DNA of the CDR3: TGTGCCAGCAGCTCCCGGCCGACTAGCGGGGGTGCAGGAAAGCAGTACTTC. The chain uses TRBV7-2 and TRBJ2-7; TRBD2 matches at 12 bases. J lost 8 bases, V lost 4 bases, and 15 bases had no gene match. Looked up from germline, CDR1 is SGHTA and CDR2 is FQGNSA. The CDR3 is made up of 17 amino acids.

The rearrangement links TRBV11-2 to TRBJ2-2, with D uncertain. Germline CDR1 SGHAT, CDR2 FQNNGV. The CDR3 consists of 13 residues. With 1 base removed from V and 8 bases from J, the gap between germline ends came to 8 bases. Written as DNA, the CDR3 is TGTGCCAGCAGCTTAGTTCCTTCGGGGGAGCTGTTTTTT. Its protein product is CASSLVPSGELFF.

The chain couples TRBV7-9 to TRBJ2-2; 10 positions match TRBD2. Germline CDR1 and CDR2: SEHNR and FQNEAQ (reference sequence). The ends lost 5 bases at V and 0 bases at J; junction bases unmatched: 12. This CDR3 is 19 amino acids long. CDR3 amino acids: CASSPVWLAGVTNTGELFF. Written as DNA, the CDR3 is TGTGCCAGCAGCCCCGTTTGGCTAGCGGGGGTCACGAACACCGGGGAGCTGTTTTTT.

The chain is built from TRBV14 and TRBJ2-7, with 9 bases that match TRBD2. V lost 1 base to trimming and J lost 7 bases; unmatched junction nucleotides: 8. CDR1 is SGHDN, CDR2 FVKESK, per germline. CDR3 length equals 15 residues. The CDR3 here is CASSQVGGGAREQYF. In nucleotides, the CDR3 is TGTGCCAGCAGCCAAGTGGGCGGGGGGGCCCGGGAGCAGTACTTC.

V is TRBV21-1 and J is TRBJ1-3. TRBV21-1 represents a pseudogene. The CDR3 is 10 amino acids. CDR3 residues: CASKENTIYF. DNA for the CDR3: TGTGCCAGCAAGGAAAACACCATATATTTT.

The sample holds a few counts of this clone. The V call is TRBV11-1, the J call TRBJ1-5, with D unresolved. The germline CDR1 and CDR2 sequences are SGHAT and FQDESV (reference sequence). The CDR3 has 13 residues. Trimming removed 4 bases at V and 0 bases at J, with 4 bases between. CDR3 region: CASSSNSNQPQHF. The CDR3 DNA follows: TGTGCCAGCAGCTCCAATAGCAATCAGCCCCAGCATTTT.

V usage is TRBV4-1 and J usage is TRBJ2-3, with 9 bases lining up with TRBD2. V lost 4 bases and J lost 8; bases outside the gene matches: 16. Looked up from germline, CDR1 is MGHRA and CDR2 is YSYEKL. This CDR3 is 17 amino acids long. CDR3 amino acids: CASSPPRGGGDGLTQYF. The CDR3 DNA reads TGCGCCAGCAGCCCCCCCCGGGGCGGGGGGGATGGCCTTACGCAGTATTTT.

This clone showed up just once. The chain uses TRBV4-3 and TRBJ2-4; TRBD2 aligns across 7 bases. V lost 0 bases and J lost 10; bases outside the gene matches: 12. Germline V gene data show CDR1 as LGHNA and CDR2 as YSLEER. The CDR3 contains 16 residues. CDR3 in DNA: TGCGCCAGCAGCCAAGATCTAGTAGCGGGCGGGATAATTCAGTACTTC. Its translation: CASSQDLVAGGIIQYF.

In this sample, this clone is large. The gene calls are TRBV10-2 and TRBJ2-3, with D unresolved. V was trimmed by 6 bases and J by 0 bases, leaving 7 bases between them. The CDR3 runs 13 residues. CDR1 is WSHSY and CDR2 is SAAADI in the germline V gene. CDR3 protein: CASRTQSTDTQYF. The CDR3 region has the DNA TGCGCCAGCAGAACACAAAGCACAGATACGCAGTATTTT.

The chain links TRBV25-1 to TRBJ1-2; 7 bases agree with TRBD1. The CDR3 has 14 residues. The V gene end was trimmed by 3 bases and the J gene end by 2 bases; junction bases not matched to a gene: 3. The germline gives CDR1 MGHDK, CDR2 SYGVNS. CDR3 coding DNA: TGTGCCAGCAGTGAGACAGGGTTAAACTATGGCTACACCTTC. This gives the protein CASSETGLNYGYTF.

The V and J genes are TRBV6-2 or TRBV6-3 and TRBJ2-3, with no clear D. The germline V and J ends were trimmed by 0 bases and 6 bases, with 7 bases remaining between them. The germline V gene has CDR1 MNHEY and CDR2 SVGEGT. This CDR3 is 13 amino acids long. Written as DNA, the CDR3 is TGTGCCAGCAGTTACTCGACCATCGATACGCAGTATTTT. It specifies CASSYSTIDTQYF.

This clone was detected a few times. The V gene is TRBV9, the J gene TRBJ2-2, with TRBD1 identical over 7 bases. The CDR3 has 14 residues. Germline lookup yields CDR1 SGDLS and CDR2 YYNGEE. The V and J ends lost 3 bases and 7 bases, in that order; junction bases with no gene match: 6. The CDR3 loop is CASSDRQGDGELFF. DNA of the CDR3: TGTGCCAGCAGCGACCGACAGGGAGACGGGGAGCTGTTTTTT.

This chain uses TRBV5-1 with TRBJ2-7, with D hard to call. V was shortened by 4 bases and J by 3 bases, with 5 bases between the two germline ends. The CDR3 has 11 amino acids. Germline V gene sequence: CDR1 SGHRS, CDR2 YFSETQ. The CDR3 nucleotides read TGCGCCAGCAGCAAAAACTACGAGCAGTACTTC. This sequence encodes CASSKNYEQYF.